One sample yielded the 31 T cell receptor beta chains listed below, sequenced in a study of response to subunit inactivated influenza vaccine. TCRdb processed the RT-PCR reads anew with MiXCR; each CDR3 protein has one entry. The data show some 520,000 distinct CDR3 sequences, with approximately 15% seen just once and less than 4% held by the top ten. Material: CD4+ T cells sorted from PBMCs, obtained around 25 months after vaccination. The receptors derive from a man in his fifties or sixties who received an inactivated influenza vaccine.

With regard to this clonotype: Just one base apart from a much larger clone, this may be a read error. The rearrangement joins TRBV12-3 or TRBV12-4 to TRBJ1-5, with 9 bases aligning to TRBD1. The CDR3 sequence is 15 residues long. CDR3 nucleotide sequence: TGTGCCAGCAGGACAGGGGGGGTTAGCAAACAGCCCCAGCATTTT. Amino acid sequence: CASRTGGVSKQPQHF.

The chain links TRBV4-2 to TRBJ1-4, with 7 bases aligning to TRBD1. From germline, CDR1 is LGHNA and CDR2 YNFKEQ. This CDR3 comprises 15 residues. V lost 2 bases and J lost 8; bases outside the gene matches: 8. DNA for the CDR3: TGTGCCAGCAGCCAAAGACAGGGTGGGACCGAAAAACTGTTTTTT. This translates into CASSQRQGGTEKLFF.

The V call is TRBV4-3, the J call TRBJ2-1; TRBD2 might be the D (5 bases). There are 18 residues in the CDR3. Germline V gene data show CDR1 as LGHNA and CDR2 as YSLEER. The V end was cut by 0 bases, the J end by 8 bases, with 23 bases between. In nucleotides, the CDR3 is TGCGCCAGCAGCCAAGATTCCCTAAGACTGGGCTACGGGGATGAGCAGTTCTTC. Its translation is CASSQDSLRLGYGDEQFF.

There are a few counts of this clonotype. The chain recombines TRBV28 with TRBJ2-2; no firm D call. Germline CDR1 and CDR2: MDHEN and SYDVKM. V shed 4 bases and J shed 4 bases, with 4 bases lying between them. CDR3 length: 12 amino acids. The CDR3 loop is CASSSITGELFF. CDR3 DNA: TGTGCCAGCAGTTCTATCACCGGGGAGCTGTTTTTT.

This clonotype came up many times. The V and J genes are TRBV12-3 or TRBV12-4 and TRBJ1-3, with 12 bases matching TRBD1. Trimming cost V 8 bases and J 0 bases; bases outside gene matches: 8. CDR3 length equals 17 residues. The CDR3 nucleotides read TGTGCCAGCGGCCTGGGGACAGGGGGCAGCTCTGGAAACACCATATATTTT. Protein product: CASGLGTGGSSGNTIYF.

The chain combines TRBV20-1 with TRBJ1-1; no clear D. This CDR3 has 14 amino acids. Deletions cut 2 bases from V and 4 bases from J, with 14 bases between. Germline V gives CDR1 DFQATT, CDR2 SNEGSKA (reference sequence). The CDR3 sequence is CSARLTSGSTEAFF. The CDR3 coding sequence is TGCAGTGCTAGACTTACGAGCGGGTCCACTGAAGCTTTCTTT.

This clonotype was counted ten times or more. V usage is TRBV6-1 and J usage is TRBJ1-2, with unresolved D. Trimming pared 6 bases from V and 2 bases from J, leaving 13 bases between. The CDR3 is 14 amino acids. Germline CDR1 reads MNHNS; CDR2 reads SASEGT. The CDR3 sequence: CASSEPVGNYGYTF. The CDR3 DNA follows: TGTGCCAGCAGCGAACCTGTCGGGAACTATGGCTACACCTTC.

This clonotype occurred a few times. The chain recombines TRBV20-1 with TRBJ2-5; D may be TRBD2 (6 bases). Germline assignment: CDR1 DFQATT and CDR2 SNEGSKA (reference sequence). The CDR3 runs 15 residues. The ends were cut back, 5 bases at V and 5 bases at J, with 21 bases in the middle. CDR3 nucleotide sequence: TGCAGTGCTCACATGAGCGGGCCCAAGGGGGAGACCCAGTACTTC. It codes for CSAHMSGPKGETQYF.

This clonotype was recorded many times. The V call is TRBV7-3, the J call TRBJ2-5; weak D call: TRBD2 (6 bases). Germline V CDR1 and CDR2: SGHTA, FQGTGA. This CDR3 has 13 amino acids. Deletions cut 1 base from V and 4 bases from J, with 7 bases between. CDR3 DNA: TGTGCCAGCAGCTTAAATAGCGGAGAGACCCAGTACTTC. It encodes CASSLNSGETQYF.

The V gene is TRBV4-3, the J gene TRBJ2-7, with D perhaps matching TRBD1 (5 bases). V was pared by 0 bases and J by 6 bases, with 15 bases between. This CDR3 region has 15 residues. Germline CDR1 LGHNA, CDR2 YSLEER. The DNA for the CDR3 is TGCGCCAGCAGCCAAGACAATCAGGGCCCCCTCGAGCAGTACTTC. Residues: CASSQDNQGPLEQYF.

Details on this clonotype: Compared with germline, one end of the junction differs, possibly owing to a read error. V and J are TRBV7-7 and TRBJ2-1; the match to TRBD2 covers 9 bases. The CDR3 is 15 amino acids. Germline CDR1 SSHAT, CDR2 FNYEAQ (reference sequence). The CDR3 reads CASSPQGRGGVEQFF. DNA for the CDR3: TGTGCTAGCAGCCCCCAGGGGCGGGGGGGAGTTGAGCAGTTCTTC.

The table lists this clonotype with a few counts. The CDR3 DNA follows: TGCAGTGCTAGTGCTCTAGCATCCTACGAGCAGTACTTC. Its translation: CSASALASYEQYF. The rearrangement joins TRBV20-1 to TRBJ2-7; a possible D gene is TRBD2 (5 bases). This CDR3 comprises 13 residues. Germline CDR1 DFQATT, CDR2 SNEGSKA (reference sequence). Deletions cut 3 bases from V and 1 base from J, with 10 bases between.

This clonotype was seen a few times. The CDR3 spells CASAGQPNTEAFF. CDR3 in DNA: TGTGCCAGCGCAGGACAGCCGAACACTGAAGCTTTCTTT. The chain has TRBV10-3 and TRBJ1-1; maybe TRBD1 (6 bases). CDR1 is ENHRY and CDR2 is SYGVKD in the germline V gene. Trimming pared 10 bases from V and 1 base from J, leaving 13 bases between. This CDR3 comprises 13 residues.

This chain uses TRBV12-3 or TRBV12-4 with TRBJ1-5, with D hard to call. Trimming took off 2 bases at V and 6 bases at J, with 11 bases between the two ends. The length of the CDR3 is 14 residues. This chain's CDR3 is CASSLSGIGQPQHF. The CDR3 nucleotides are TGTGCCAGCAGTTTAAGTGGTATCGGTCAGCCCCAGCATTTT.

The chain combines TRBV10-3 with TRBJ2-5; 15 bases fit TRBD2. CDR3 size: 16 residues. V was clipped by 3 bases and J by 3 bases; unmatched bases: 2. Germline V gives CDR1 ENHRY, CDR2 SYGVKD. The CDR3 nucleotides read TGTGCCATCAGTGATGGACTAGCGGGGGGGGAAGAGACCCAGTACTTC. Translation gives CAISDGLAGGEETQYF.

The rearrangement uses TRBV29-1 and TRBJ2-1; no firm D call. The CDR3 contains 12 residues. V lost 6 bases and J 7 bases, leaving 13 bases between the germline ends. Looked up from germline, CDR1 is SQVTM and CDR2 is ANQGSEA. CDR3: CSVRPQSNEQFF. The DNA for the CDR3 is TGCAGCGTCCGACCCCAGTCGAATGAGCAGTTCTTC.

The table lists this clonotype with many counts. V and J are TRBV20-1 and TRBJ2-7; 7 bases map to TRBD2. J was trimmed by 0 bases and V by 2 bases; bases with no gene match: 4. CDR3 size: 14 residues. In germline, CDR1 is DFQATT, CDR2 SNEGSKA (reference sequence). The CDR3 here is CSARSGDGSYEQYF. The DNA of the CDR3 is TGCAGTGCTAGAAGCGGGGACGGCTCCTACGAGCAGTACTTC.

The chain employs TRBV27 and TRBJ1-4; D is perhaps TRBD1 (6 bases). The CDR3 extends over 15 amino acids. The V gene's germline CDR1 is MNHEY and CDR2 SMNVEV (reference sequence). Trimming shortened V by 7 bases and J by 4 bases, and 16 bases separated the two germline ends. For the CDR3, the DNA is TGTGCCAGCAAAACAATGACAGGTCGTAATGAAAAACTGTTTTTT. It encodes CASKTMTGRNEKLFF.

The chain couples TRBV7-2 to TRBJ2-7; the D is unclear. Germline-derived CDR1 and CDR2 are SGHTA and FQGNSA. Trimming pared 0 bases from V and 0 bases from J, leaving 9 bases between. CDR3 length: 15 residues. For the CDR3, the DNA is TGTGCCAGCAGCTTAGCTCTCAGGACCTCCTACGAGCAGTACTTC. It specifies CASSLALRTSYEQYF.

This clonotype has a handful of counts. The chain links TRBV7-9 to TRBJ2-5; 8 bases line up with TRBD1. V lost 5 bases to trimming and J lost 2 bases; unmatched junction nucleotides: 10. The CDR3 has 16 amino acids. Germline CDR1 and CDR2: SEHNR and FQNEAQ (reference sequence). The CDR3, as DNA: TGTGCCAGCAGCCCCGATTGGGGGACAGGACAAGAGACCCAGTACTTC. Translating it yields CASSPDWGTGQETQYF.

The table lists this clonotype with a few counts. This chain links TRBV28 with TRBJ2-7, with no clear D. Germline V gives CDR1 MDHEN, CDR2 SYDVKM. The CDR3 has 15 residues. V was pared by 3 bases and J by 0 bases, with 12 bases between. The CDR3 nucleotides are TGTGCCAGCAGTTTGAAGGGCAGAAGCTCCTACGAGCAGTACTTC. This codes for CASSLKGRSSYEQYF.

The rearrangement links TRBV30 to TRBJ2-1, with 7 bases fitting TRBD2. The J segment lost 2 bases and the V segment lost 4 bases, leaving 8 bases of the junction unmatched. The CDR3 consists of 15 residues. Germline V gene sequence: CDR1 GTSNPN, CDR2 SVGIG (reference sequence). CDR3 DNA: TGTGCCTGGACTCCGATGGGGGGGACCTACAATGAGCAGTTCTTC. Its protein product is CAWTPMGGTYNEQFF.

This clonotype was seen only a few times. In DNA, the CDR3 is TGTGCCAGCAGCCAAGCTAGCGGGAGTGCAGATACGCAGTATTTT. Amino acid sequence: CASSQASGSADTQYF. The V and J genes are TRBV3-1 and TRBJ2-3; 10 bases agree with TRBD2. The V and J ends lost 1 base and 4 bases, in that order; junction bases with no gene match: 2. The CDR3 extends over 15 amino acids. Germline assignment: CDR1 LGHDT and CDR2 YNNKEL (reference sequence).

This clonotype was observed at least ten times. This chain links TRBV5-1 with TRBJ2-2, with D possibly being TRBD2 (5 bases). The CDR3 covers 14 residues. Looked up from germline, CDR1 is SGHRS and CDR2 is YFSETQ. The V end was cut by 4 bases, the J end by 4 bases, with 11 bases between. The CDR3 DNA reads as TGCGCCAGCAGCGATAGCGAATTCACCGGGGAGCTGTTTTTT. Translation gives CASSDSEFTGELFF.

The chain joins TRBV20-1 to TRBJ2-7; TRBD2 agrees at 11 bases. J was trimmed by 0 bases and V by 6 bases; bases with no gene match: 10. The CDR3 consists of 16 residues. Germline lookup yields CDR1 DFQATT and CDR2 SNEGSKA (reference sequence). CDR3 in DNA: TGCAGTGCCACCGGAGTAGCGGGGGGGAGCTCCTACGAGCAGTACTTC. Translation: CSATGVAGGSSYEQYF.

J is TRBJ1-4 and V is TRBV20-1; D is undetermined. The germline CDR1 and CDR2 sequences are DFQATT and SNEGSKA (reference sequence). Between the trimmed V and J ends, which lost 5 bases and 0 bases, there was a span of 10 bases. The CDR3 extends over 14 amino acids. The CDR3, as DNA: TGCAGTGCTCATCAAGAATCAACTAATGAAAAACTGTTTTTT. Amino acids: CSAHQESTNEKLFF.

This clonotype was observed a handful of times. This chain connects TRBV24-1 to TRBJ2-2; tentatively, D is TRBD1 (5 bases). CDR3 length: 15 residues. V lost 3 bases, J lost 3 bases, and 10 bases lay in between. CDR1 and CDR2 (germline): KGHDR, SFDVKD. The CDR3 loop reads CATSDGAEYTGELFF. DNA for the CDR3: TGTGCCACCAGTGATGGGGCAGAGTACACCGGGGAGCTGTTTTTT.

This clonotype occurred a few times. The V gene is TRBV6-2 or TRBV6-3, the J gene TRBJ2-2; D might be TRBD1 (5 bases). The V and J ends lost 7 bases and 4 bases respectively, with 10 bases between them. Germline CDR1 reads MNHEY; CDR2 reads SVGEGT. The CDR3 length is 13 residues. This CDR3 reads CASKGQGTGELFF. CDR3 sequence (DNA): TGTGCCAGCAAGGGGCAGGGCACCGGGGAGCTGTTTTTT.

The gene calls are TRBV20-1 and TRBJ2-7; 8 nucleotides align to TRBD2. Germline CDR1 reads DFQATT; CDR2 reads SNEGSKA (reference sequence). The CDR3 is 14 amino acids. The V gene end was trimmed by 5 bases and the J gene end by 9 bases; junction bases not matched to a gene: 15. The CDR3 DNA reads as TGCAGTGCTTGGCAGCGAGCGGGAGATTTAGGGCAGTACTTC. Translated: CSAWQRAGDLGQYF.

This clonotype was detected only a few times. The chain combines TRBV12-3 or TRBV12-4 with TRBJ1-1; D is ambiguous. V shed 6 bases and J shed 1 base, with 12 bases lying between them. CDR3 length: 14 residues. CDR3 nucleotides: TGTGCCAGCAGGCGAGAGGGCTCGAACACTGAAGCTTTCTTT. The encoded protein is CASRREGSNTEAFF.

This clonotype has just a few counts. The chain links TRBV6-1 to TRBJ1-5; 9 nucleotides match TRBD1. CDR1 MNHNS and CDR2 SASEGT come from the germline V gene. This CDR3 region has 13 residues. After removal of 8 bases from V and 3 bases from J, the junction contained 2 bases not matched to a gene. The CDR3 sequence: CASRQGVNQPQHF. In DNA, the CDR3 is TGTGCCAGCCGACAGGGGGTCAATCAGCCCCAGCATTTT.